Below are 32 T cell receptor beta chains sequenced from a single sample in a study of cytomegalovirus exposure and HLA in healthy donors. The primer mix had 60 Vbeta and 13 Jbeta primers. Clones were sequenced by immunoSEQ multiplex PCR, and TCRdb holds only the in-frame ones, with some missing. The table includes more than 90,000 clones, roughly 79% detected once. The sample taken for sequencing was PBMCs. All receptors derive from a woman between 65 and 79 years old in good health and CMV-seropositive.

The chain combines TRBV7-2 with TRBJ2-7, with a tentative D call TRBD2 (5 bases). The CDR3 runs to 15 residues. The V and J ends lost 5 bases and 2 bases respectively, with 16 bases between them. Germline-derived CDR1 and CDR2 are SGHTA and FQGNSA. The CDR3 spells CASSPHRTPTYEQYF. DNA for the CDR3: TGTGCCAGCAGCCCCCACCGGACTCCTACCTACGAGCAGTACTTC.

The chain uses TRBV7-2 and TRBJ2-7; TRBD2 matches 7 bases. Losses at the gene ends were 5 bases for V and 6 bases for J; bases not matched to a gene: 16. The CDR3 loop spans 16 amino acids. CDR1 SGHTA and CDR2 FQGNSA come from the germline V gene. The CDR3 reads CASSPRGSAGKSEQYF. CDR3 coding DNA: TGTGCCAGCAGCCCACGGGGGTCAGCGGGGAAGTCCGAGCAGTACTTC.

The V call is TRBV19, the J call TRBJ1-1; D is possibly TRBD1 (5 bases). The CDR3 is 15 residues long. Per the germline V gene, CDR1 is LNHDA and CDR2 is SQIVND (reference sequence). Deletions cut 9 bases from V and 1 base from J, with 18 bases between. The CDR3 nucleotides read TGTGCCAGCCCCCCGGGAGGGAGGGGGAACACTGAAGCTTTCTTT. Protein product: CASPPGGRGNTEAFF.

This clone was seen a few times. The rearrangement uses TRBV18 and TRBJ1-2; 8 positions match TRBD1. This CDR3 is 13 amino acids long. The ends lost 6 bases at V and 6 bases at J; junction bases unmatched: 6. CDR1 and CDR2 (germline): KGHSH, LQKENI. CDR3 in DNA: TGTGCCAGCTCCGAGGACAGGGTGGATGGCTACACCTTC. This sequence encodes CASSEDRVDGYTF.

The V gene is TRBV19, the J gene TRBJ2-1; TRBD2 agrees at 8 bases. CDR3 length equals 17 residues. Germline lookup yields CDR1 LNHDA and CDR2 SQIVND (reference sequence). With V trimmed by 3 bases and J by 4 bases, 11 bases remained unmatched. CDR3 residues: CASSMDGRAGKYNEQFF. CDR3 DNA: TGTGCCAGTAGTATGGACGGGAGGGCGGGAAAGTACAATGAGCAGTTCTTC.

The V and J genes are TRBV4-1 and TRBJ2-2; TRBD2 aligns across 8 bases. With 0 bases clipped from V and 0 bases from J, the junction kept 12 bases outside the gene matches. Germline assignment: CDR1 MGHRA and CDR2 YSYEKL. This CDR3 region has 20 residues. In DNA, the CDR3 is TGCGCCAGCAGCCAAGATCGGTCCCTACTAGCGGACTCGAACACCGGGGAGCTGTTTTTT. Protein sequence: CASSQDRSLLADSNTGELFF.

The rearrangement uses TRBV28 and TRBJ2-2; 10 positions match TRBD2. The CDR3 is 16 residues long. The V gene's germline CDR1 is MDHEN and CDR2 SYDVKM. The V segment lost 5 bases and the J segment 2 bases; nucleotides outside the gene matches: 5. This CDR3 is CASSPSGRVNTGELFF. The CDR3, as DNA: TGTGCCAGCAGTCCTAGCGGGAGAGTTAACACCGGGGAGCTGTTTTTT.

The chain employs TRBV15 and TRBJ2-7; 9 nucleotides match TRBD2. CDR3 length equals 14 residues. The germline gives CDR1 LNHNV, CDR2 YYDKDF (reference sequence). Trimming took 6 bases from V and 6 from J; bases not matched to a gene: 9. CDR3 coding DNA: TGTGCCACCAGAAGTAGCGGGAGCGCGGCCGAGCAGTACTTC. Translating gives CATRSSGSAAEQYF.

The J gene is TRBJ2-1, the V gene TRBV4-3; 12 bases map to TRBD2. The CDR3 totals 17 residues. CDR1 LGHNA and CDR2 YSLEER come from the germline V gene. Germline trimming cut 4 bases from V and 5 bases from J; bases unmatched to any gene: 9. The CDR3 region has the DNA TGCGCCAGCAGCCGCTTGACTAGCGGGAGACTGGACAATGAGCAGTTCTTC. It is translated as CASSRLTSGRLDNEQFF.

V is TRBV28 and J is TRBJ1-1; 7 bases map to TRBD1. V gave up 4 bases and J gave up 1 base; unmatched junction bases: 6. This CDR3 comprises 15 residues. Germline-derived CDR1 and CDR2 are MDHEN and SYDVKM. CDR3 sequence (DNA): TGTGCCAGCAGTTCCCCACAGGGGAAGAACACTGAAGCTTTCTTT. Encoded protein: CASSSPQGKNTEAFF.

The chain links TRBV6-5 to TRBJ2-1; 7 positions agree with TRBD1. The ends lost 6 bases at V and 8 bases at J; junction bases unmatched: 10. Looked up from germline, CDR1 is MNHEY and CDR2 is SVGAGI. The CDR3 has 14 amino acids. CDR3: CASSDREPRDEQFF. The CDR3 nucleotides are TGTGCCAGCAGCGACAGGGAACCTCGCGATGAGCAGTTCTTC.

The chain combines TRBV5-1 with TRBJ2-5, with TRBD1 as a possible D gene (6 bases). This CDR3 is built from 12 residues. Germline loops: CDR1 SGHRS, CDR2 YFSETQ. Trimming stripped 4 bases from V and 3 bases from J, with 7 bases between. CDR3 sequence: CASSRDKETQYF. The DNA of the CDR3 is TGCGCCAGCAGCAGGGACAAAGAGACCCAGTACTTC.

The DNA for the CDR3 is TGTGCCAGCTCACCCCAAACCGGACAGTACGAGCAGTACTTC. It yields the protein CASSPQTGQYEQYF. The genes are TRBV18 and TRBJ2-7; tentative D call: TRBD1 (6 bases). Deletions cut 3 bases from V and 4 bases from J, with 13 bases between. CDR3 size: 14 residues. Germline CDR1 is KGHSH and CDR2 is LQKENI.

In this sample, this clone turned up once. The rearrangement uses TRBV7-6 and TRBJ2-1, with 8 bases fitting TRBD2. Trimming took 1 base from V and 4 from J; bases not matched to a gene: 6. The germline V gene encodes CDR1 SGHVS and CDR2 FNYEAQ. The CDR3 totals 16 residues. The CDR3 spells CASSLENAGGYNEQFF. The DNA of the CDR3 is TGTGCCAGCAGCTTAGAAAATGCGGGAGGTTACAATGAGCAGTTCTTC. The whole variable domain, remainder taken from reference TRBV7-6 and TRBJ2-1, is GAGVSQSPRYKVTKRGQDVALRCDPISGHVSLYWYRQALGQGPEFLTYFNYEAQQDKSGLPNDRFSAERPEGSISTLTIQRTEQRDSAMYRCASSLENAGGYNEQFFGPGTRLTVL.

V is TRBV4-1 and J is TRBJ1-1; 8 bases map to TRBD1. This CDR3 region has 15 residues. The germline V gene encodes CDR1 MGHRA and CDR2 YSYEKL. Trimming took 4 bases from V and 0 from J; bases not matched to a gene: 4. Here the CDR3 reads CASSRGDRMNTEAFF. Written as DNA, the CDR3 is TGCGCCAGCAGCCGGGGGGACAGGATGAACACTGAAGCTTTCTTT.

The genes are TRBV7-2 and TRBJ1-1; possible D gene TRBD1, 6 bases. Germline values: CDR1 SGHTA, CDR2 FQGNSA. The CDR3 sequence is 16 residues long. Trimming shortened V by 2 bases and J by 3 bases, and 16 bases separated the two germline ends. The CDR3 nucleotides are TGTGCCAGCAGCTTACAAGGGGCAGGGGCACACACTGAAGCTTTCTTT. It translates to CASSLQGAGAHTEAFF.

This chain joins TRBV5-4 and TRBJ2-3; the D gene is possibly TRBD2 (7 bases). V gave up 5 bases and J gave up 6 bases, with 16 bases separating them. The CDR3 is 14 residues long. CDR1 SGHNT and CDR2 YYREEE come from the germline V gene (reference sequence). The CDR3 nucleotides are TGTGCCAGCAGTCCAAGGGGGGGGACCGATACGCAGTATTTT. Translated, it gives CASSPRGGTDTQYF.

V usage is TRBV2 and J usage is TRBJ2-7, with D maybe TRBD2 (5 bases). This CDR3 spans 15 amino acids. V was trimmed by 6 bases and J by 2 bases, leaving 17 bases between them. Germline lookup yields CDR1 SNHLY and CDR2 FYNNEI. The CDR3 region is CASRFRTLNTYEQYF. CDR3 in DNA: TGTGCCAGCAGGTTCCGGACTCTCAATACCTACGAGCAGTACTTC.

V gene TRBV20-1 combines with J gene TRBJ2-5, with D maybe TRBD1 (5 bases). The germline V gene has CDR1 DFQATT and CDR2 SNEGSKA (reference sequence). V lost 7 bases to trimming and J lost 5 bases, with 11 bases between them. CDR3 length: 11 amino acids. The CDR3 DNA reads TGCAGTGGTCAGGGTGAGGAGACCCAGTACTTC. Its protein is CSGQGEETQYF.

V is TRBV19 and J is TRBJ2-1; 12 nucleotides align to TRBD2. This CDR3 contains 17 residues. V lost 0 bases, J lost 3 bases, and 3 bases stayed unmatched. Germline V lookup: CDR1 LNHDA, CDR2 SQIVND (reference sequence). The CDR3 nucleotides read TGTGCCAGTAGTATAGAGACTAGCGGGAGCTTCTACAATGAGCAGTTCTTC. Translation: CASSIETSGSFYNEQFF.

The chain has TRBV7-9 and TRBJ2-3; D is unresolved. Trimming took off 5 bases at V and 4 bases at J, with 22 bases between the two ends. Germline CDR1 is SEHNR and CDR2 is FQNEAQ (reference sequence). The CDR3 is 17 residues long. CDR3: CASSQGVAKDRADTQYF. The CDR3, as DNA: TGTGCCAGCAGCCAAGGCGTAGCAAAGGATCGTGCAGATACGCAGTATTTT.

The chain joins TRBV7-2 to TRBJ2-5; 11 nucleotides line up with TRBD2. The J call may not be correct, given that the DNA end is closer to TRBJ2-7. This CDR3 is 15 amino acids long. The germline CDR1 and CDR2 sequences are SGHTA and FQGNSA. CDR3 amino acids: CASSFTSGSQYEQYF. The CDR3 DNA reads as TGTGCCAGCAGCTTTACTAGCGGGAGTCAGTACGAGCAGTACTTC.

The chain couples TRBV12-5 to TRBJ2-7; 8 positions match TRBD2. In germline, CDR1 is LGHNT, CDR2 FRNRAP. J gave up 2 bases and V 0 bases, and 21 bases lay outside the gene matches. CDR3 length equals 21 residues. The CDR3 reads CASGLVDAVKRERAPTYEQYF. In DNA form, the CDR3 reads TGTGCTAGTGGTTTGGTAGATGCAGTTAAGCGGGAGAGAGCGCCCACCTACGAGCAGTACTTC.

The V and J genes are TRBV9 and TRBJ2-3, with 8 bases lining up with TRBD2. Germline CDR1 and CDR2: SGDLS and YYNGEE. Trimming at V came to 3 bases and at J to 4 bases, leaving 13 bases not matched to a gene. CDR3 length: 17 amino acids. Here the CDR3 reads CASSAQRKREFADTQYF. In DNA form, the CDR3 reads TGTGCCAGCAGCGCACAAAGGAAGCGGGAGTTCGCAGATACGCAGTATTTT.

The CDR3 is CASSLGTGSYEQYF. CDR3 nucleotides: TGTGCCAGCAGCTTAGGGACGGGGTCCTACGAGCAGTACTTC. V is TRBV7-2 and J is TRBJ2-5; D is perhaps TRBD2 (5 bases). The tail of the sequence fits TRBJ2-7 better, so the J call may be wrong. In germline, CDR1 is SGHTA, CDR2 FQGNSA. This CDR3 has 14 amino acids.

The chain's CDR3 is CASSLEIGGGTGELFF. CDR3 sequence (DNA): TGTGCCAGCAGCTTAGAGATTGGGGGAGGCACCGGGGAGCTGTTTTTT. The chain recombines TRBV11-3 with TRBJ2-2; tentatively, D is TRBD2 (6 bases). Germline V CDR1 and CDR2: SGHNT, YENEEA. This CDR3 comprises 16 residues. V was shortened by 0 bases and J by 4 bases, with 12 bases between the two germline ends.

The chain carries TRBV6-5 and TRBJ1-1; D is uncertain. The CDR3 length is 14 residues. CDR1 is MNHEY and CDR2 is SVGAGI in the germline V gene. With 0 bases removed from V and 1 base from J, the gap between germline ends came to 6 bases. The CDR3 bases are TGTGCCAGCAGTTACTCACAGACGAACACTGAAGCTTTCTTT. Translated, it gives CASSYSQTNTEAFF.

The chain is built from TRBV4-2 and TRBJ1-4; the match to TRBD1 covers 9 bases. This CDR3 region has 15 residues. Germline CDR1 reads LGHNA; CDR2 reads YNFKEQ. The J segment lost 6 bases and the V segment lost 4 bases, leaving 6 bases of the junction unmatched. The CDR3, as DNA: TGTGCCAGCAGCCGACCGGGACAGGGCGATGAAAAACTGTTTTTT. It encodes CASSRPGQGDEKLFF.

The V gene is TRBV19, the J gene TRBJ2-6; D is possibly TRBD1 (5 bases). Looked up from germline, CDR1 is LNHDA and CDR2 is SQIVND (reference sequence). Trimming pared 4 bases from V and 2 bases from J, leaving 9 bases between. The CDR3 has 15 amino acids. The CDR3 DNA sequence: TGTGCCAGTAGTACTTCAGGGACTGGGGCCAACGTCCTGACTTTC. Translation gives CASSTSGTGANVLTF.

V and J are TRBV7-9 and TRBJ1-5, with 9 bases that match TRBD1. From germline, CDR1 is SEHNR and CDR2 FQNEAQ (reference sequence). After removal of 6 bases from V and 1 base from J, the junction contained 4 bases not matched to a gene. CDR3 length equals 15 residues. The CDR3 nucleotides read TGTGCCAGCAGTCAGGACAGGGGAAGCAATCAGCCCCAGCATTTT. Translated: CASSQDRGSNQPQHF.

The chain carries TRBV7-2 and TRBJ1-2; 7 bases are shared with TRBD1. Per germline, CDR1 SGHTA and CDR2 FQGNSA. CDR3 length: 14 amino acids. The V gene end was trimmed by 5 bases and the J gene end by 4 bases; junction bases not matched to a gene: 7. The CDR3 sequence is CASSPHRGIYGYTF. CDR3 bases: TGTGCCAGCAGCCCCCACAGGGGTATCTATGGCTACACCTTC.

This clone has more than one count but fewer than ten. The chain employs TRBV6-5 and TRBJ2-7; a weak D match, TRBD1 (8 bases). Trimming shortened V by 4 bases and J by 5 bases, and 18 bases separated the two germline ends. This CDR3 comprises 15 residues. In germline, CDR1 is MNHEY, CDR2 SVGAGI. As DNA, the CDR3 is TGTGCCAGCAGTTCCGGGGGGACAGGACCCCACGAGCAGTACTTC. It is translated as CASSSGGTGPHEQYF.